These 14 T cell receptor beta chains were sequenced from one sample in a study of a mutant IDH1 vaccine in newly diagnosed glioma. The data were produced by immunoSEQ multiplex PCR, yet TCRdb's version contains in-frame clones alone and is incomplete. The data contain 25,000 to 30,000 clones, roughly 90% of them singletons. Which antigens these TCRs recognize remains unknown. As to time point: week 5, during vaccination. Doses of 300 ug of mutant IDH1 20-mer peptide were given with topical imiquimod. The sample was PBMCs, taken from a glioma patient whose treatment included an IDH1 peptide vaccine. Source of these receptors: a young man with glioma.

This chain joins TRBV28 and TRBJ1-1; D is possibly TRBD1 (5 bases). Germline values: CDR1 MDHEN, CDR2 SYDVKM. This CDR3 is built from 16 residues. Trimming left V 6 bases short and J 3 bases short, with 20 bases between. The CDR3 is CASSTSGTSLDTEAFF. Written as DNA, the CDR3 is TGTGCCAGCAGCACCTCCGGGACCTCACTCGACACTGAAGCTTTCTTT.

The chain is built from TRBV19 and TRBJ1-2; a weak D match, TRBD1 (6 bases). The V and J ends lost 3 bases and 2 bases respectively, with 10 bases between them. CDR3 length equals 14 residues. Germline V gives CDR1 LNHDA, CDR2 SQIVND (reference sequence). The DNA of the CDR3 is TGTGCCAGTAGTATCAGGACAGCGAACTATGGCTACACCTTC. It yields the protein CASSIRTANYGYTF.

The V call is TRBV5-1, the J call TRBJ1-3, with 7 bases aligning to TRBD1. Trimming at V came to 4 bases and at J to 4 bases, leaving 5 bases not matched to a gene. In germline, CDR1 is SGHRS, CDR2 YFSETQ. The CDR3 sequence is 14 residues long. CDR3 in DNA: TGCGCCAGCAGCGTCGGGACAGTAGGAAACACCATATATTTT. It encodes CASSVGTVGNTIYF.

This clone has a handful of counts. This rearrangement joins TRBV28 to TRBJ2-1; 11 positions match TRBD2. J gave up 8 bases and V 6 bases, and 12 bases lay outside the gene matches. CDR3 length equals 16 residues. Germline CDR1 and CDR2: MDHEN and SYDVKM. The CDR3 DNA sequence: TGTGCCAGCAGGGACATCACTAGCGGGAGATTGGATGAGCAGTTCTTC. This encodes CASRDITSGRLDEQFF.

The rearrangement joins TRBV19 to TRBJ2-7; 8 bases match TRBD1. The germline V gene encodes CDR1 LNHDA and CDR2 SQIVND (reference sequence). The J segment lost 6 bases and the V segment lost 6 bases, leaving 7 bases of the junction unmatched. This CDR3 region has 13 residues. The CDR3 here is CASRRDRLGEQYF. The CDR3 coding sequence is TGTGCCAGTAGACGGGACAGGCTCGGCGAGCAGTACTTC.

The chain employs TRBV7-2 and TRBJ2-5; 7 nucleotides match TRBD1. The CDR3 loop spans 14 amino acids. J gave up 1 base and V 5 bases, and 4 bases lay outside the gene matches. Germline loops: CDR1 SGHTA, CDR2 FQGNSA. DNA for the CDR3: TGTGCCAGCAGCCCCCGGACAGGCCAAGAGACCCAGTACTTC. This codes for CASSPRTGQETQYF.

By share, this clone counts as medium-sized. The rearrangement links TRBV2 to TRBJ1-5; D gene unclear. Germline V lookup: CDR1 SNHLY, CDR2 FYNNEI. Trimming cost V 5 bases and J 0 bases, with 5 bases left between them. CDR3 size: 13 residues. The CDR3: CASSLASNQPQHF. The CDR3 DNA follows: TGTGCCAGCAGTTTAGCTAGCAATCAGCCCCAGCATTTT. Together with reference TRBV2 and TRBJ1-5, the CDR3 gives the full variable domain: EPEVTQTPSHQVTQMGQEVILRCVPISNHLYFYWYRQILGQKVEFLVSFYNNEISEKSEIFDDQFSVERPDGSNFTLKIRSTKLEDSAMYFCASSLASNQPQHFGDGTRLSIL.

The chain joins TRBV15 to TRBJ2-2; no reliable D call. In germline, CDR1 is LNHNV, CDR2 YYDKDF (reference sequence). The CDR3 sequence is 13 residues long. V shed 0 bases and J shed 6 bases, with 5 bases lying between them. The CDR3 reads CATSRDRSGELFF. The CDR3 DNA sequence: TGTGCCACCAGCAGAGACCGGTCCGGGGAGCTGTTTTTT.

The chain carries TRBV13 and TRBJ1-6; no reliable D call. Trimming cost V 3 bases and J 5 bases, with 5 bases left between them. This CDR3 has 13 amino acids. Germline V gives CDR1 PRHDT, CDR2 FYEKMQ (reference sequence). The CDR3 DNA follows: TGTGCCAGCAGCTTTCGGGATAATTCACCCCTCCACTTT. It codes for CASSFRDNSPLHF. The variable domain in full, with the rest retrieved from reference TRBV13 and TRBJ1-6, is AAGVIQSPRHLIKEKRETATLKCYPIPRHDTVYWYQQGPGQDPQFLISFYEKMQSDKGSIPDRFSAQQFSDYHSELNMSSLELGDSALYFCASSFRDNSPLHFGNGTRLTVT.

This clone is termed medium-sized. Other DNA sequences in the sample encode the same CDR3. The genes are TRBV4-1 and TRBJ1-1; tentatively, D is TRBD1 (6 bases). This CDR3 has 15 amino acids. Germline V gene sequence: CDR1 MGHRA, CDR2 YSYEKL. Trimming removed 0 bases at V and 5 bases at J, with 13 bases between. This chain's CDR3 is CASSQDGQGMTEAFF. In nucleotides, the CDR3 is TGCGCCAGCAGCCAAGATGGGCAGGGGATGACTGAAGCTTTCTTT.

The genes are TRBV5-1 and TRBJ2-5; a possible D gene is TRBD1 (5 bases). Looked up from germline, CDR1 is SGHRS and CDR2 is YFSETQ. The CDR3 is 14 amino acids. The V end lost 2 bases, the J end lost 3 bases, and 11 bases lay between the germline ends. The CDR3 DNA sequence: TGCGCCAGCAGCTTCAGTTCGACAGAAGAGACCCAGTACTTC. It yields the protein CASSFSSTEETQYF.

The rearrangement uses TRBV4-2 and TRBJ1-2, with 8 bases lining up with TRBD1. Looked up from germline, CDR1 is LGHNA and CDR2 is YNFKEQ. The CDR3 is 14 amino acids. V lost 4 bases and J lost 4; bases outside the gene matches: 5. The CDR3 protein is CASSPQGGLYGYTF. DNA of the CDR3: TGTGCCAGCAGCCCACAGGGGGGGCTCTATGGCTACACCTTC.

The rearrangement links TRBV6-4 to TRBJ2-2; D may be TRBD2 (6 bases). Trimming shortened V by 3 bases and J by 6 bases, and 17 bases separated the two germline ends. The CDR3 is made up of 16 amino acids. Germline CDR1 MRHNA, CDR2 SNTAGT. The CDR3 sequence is CASSESGVGGSGELFF. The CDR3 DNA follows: TGTGCCAGCAGTGAATCGGGAGTGGGAGGCTCCGGGGAGCTGTTTTTT.

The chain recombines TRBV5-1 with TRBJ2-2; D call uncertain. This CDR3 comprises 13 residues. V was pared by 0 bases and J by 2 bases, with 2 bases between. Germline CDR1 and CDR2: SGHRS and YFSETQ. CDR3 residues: CASSLVNTGELFF. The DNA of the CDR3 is TGCGCCAGCAGCTTGGTCAACACCGGGGAGCTGTTTTTT.